The 20 T cell receptor beta chains below come from one sample, sequenced in a study of vaccination and CD4 T cells after COVID-19. These receptors have no known antigen. Sequenced with the Oncomine TCR Beta short-read assay was DNA taken from cultured CD4+ T cells. A single record per CDR3 protein comes from TCRdb applying MiXCR to the PCR reads. Of over 15,000 distinct CDR3 sequences detected, 50% to 70% appear once; the ten largest clones hold 8% to 10%. Treatment defined: roughly 10-day PBMC culture with coronavirus spike peptide pools or control peptides (ViraFEST assay). The source material was CD4+ T cells from blood, cultured in vitro, sampled after SARS-CoV-2 vaccination. These receptors originate from a human donor who had recovered from COVID-19.

This clonotype was seen a handful of times. The rearrangement uses TRBV7-8 and TRBJ1-2; tentatively, D is TRBD1 (5 bases). V was pared by 2 bases and J by 5 bases, with 15 bases between. The V gene's germline CDR1 is SGHVS and CDR2 FQNEAQ. The length of the CDR3 is 15 residues. The CDR3 bases are TGTGCCAGCAGCTTAAGTTTAGGGACTGAGTATGGCTACACCTTC. Translating gives CASSLSLGTEYGYTF.

DNA for the CDR3: TGTGCCAGCACCTTAACAGGGGGGCTCTCCTACGAGCAGTACTTC. It translates to CASTLTGGLSYEQYF. This sequence joins TRBV6-1 and TRBJ2-7, with 8 positions matching TRBD1. The germline gives CDR1 MNHNS, CDR2 SASEGT. J lost 0 bases, V lost 7 bases, and 8 bases had no gene match. CDR3 length equals 15 residues.

This clonotype was counted between two and nine times. The chain recombines TRBV6-1 with TRBJ1-6; D uncertain. The V gene lost 5 bases and the J gene lost 9 bases, with 14 bases spanning the gap. The CDR3 consists of 14 residues. The V gene's germline CDR1 is MNHNS and CDR2 SASEGT. The CDR3 sequence is CASSPSPIASPLHF. DNA for the CDR3: TGTGCCAGCAGTCCTTCCCCAATCGCTTCACCCCTCCACTTT.

This clonotype came up a few times. The chain has TRBV20-1 and TRBJ2-4, with 9 bases fitting TRBD1. V shed 5 bases, J shed 9 bases, and the junction held 5 bases outside the gene matches. The CDR3 extends over 12 amino acids. The V gene's germline CDR1 is DFQATT and CDR2 SNEGSKA (reference sequence). CDR3 in DNA: TGCAGTGCTGTAGGACAGGGGTCCATTCAGTACTTC. Protein: CSAVGQGSIQYF.

This chain connects TRBV29-1 to TRBJ1-1; the D is unclear. This CDR3 is 12 amino acids long. V shed 4 bases and J shed 8 bases, with 14 bases lying between them. CDR1 SQVTM and CDR2 ANQGSEA come from the germline V gene. This chain's CDR3 is CSVGAGTAEAFF. The CDR3, as DNA: TGCAGCGTTGGGGCGGGAACTGCCGAAGCTTTCTTT.

Here the CDR3 DNA reads TGTGCCAGTCTGACAGGTCGCTTTGGGGGCTACACCTTC. Translation gives CASLTGRFGGYTF. The chain employs TRBV6-2 or TRBV6-3 and TRBJ1-2, with D tentatively TRBD1 (6 bases). The CDR3 length is 13 residues. Germline V gives CDR1 MNHEY, CDR2 SVGEGT. V was clipped by 9 bases and J by 8 bases, with 19 bases between them.

The chain joins TRBV15 to TRBJ1-1; D not certain. V was clipped by 1 base and J by 2 bases, with 8 bases between them. CDR1 is LNHNV and CDR2 is YYDKDF in the germline V gene (reference sequence). The CDR3 sequence is 14 residues long. The CDR3 sequence is CATSRVPPNTEAFF. DNA for the CDR3: TGTGCCACCAGCAGAGTGCCTCCTAACACTGAAGCTTTCTTT.

The sample holds a few counts of this clonotype. CDR3 DNA sequence: TGTGCCAGCAAGGGGATGGGGACCTCCTACGAGCAGTACTTC. It codes for CASKGMGTSYEQYF. V and J are TRBV27 and TRBJ2-7; D tentatively fits TRBD1 or TRBD2 (5 bases each). The CDR3 sequence is 14 residues long. V lost 7 bases and J 0 bases, leaving 13 bases between the germline ends. CDR1 is MNHEY, CDR2 SMNVEV, per germline (reference sequence).

As DNA, the CDR3 is TGTGCCAGCAGTTTGGTCGGGCGCAATTCACCCCTCCACTTT. This gives the protein CASSLVGRNSPLHF. The chain carries TRBV12-3 or TRBV12-4 and TRBJ1-6; the D is unclear. V was pared by 3 bases and J by 7 bases, with 10 bases between. This CDR3 has 14 amino acids.

The table lists this clonotype with a few counts. The gene calls are TRBV7-3 and TRBJ1-1; maybe TRBD1 (5 bases). The CDR3 length is 16 residues. Germline CDR1 SGHTA, CDR2 FQGTGA. V lost 5 bases to trimming and J lost 4 bases, with 20 bases between them. This CDR3 reads CASSPGPSPHGTEAFF. CDR3 bases: TGTGCCAGCAGCCCGGGACCTAGCCCCCATGGCACTGAAGCTTTCTTT.

The genes are TRBV20-1 and TRBJ2-7; D possibly corresponds to TRBD2 (6 bases). The length of the CDR3 is 14 residues. V was cut by 6 bases and J by 3 bases, with 18 bases left in between. The V gene's germline CDR1 is DFQATT and CDR2 SNEGSKA (reference sequence). The CDR3 protein is CSALSRDWVYEQYF. In DNA, the CDR3 is TGCAGTGCCCTATCCCGGGACTGGGTCTACGAGCAGTACTTC.

In its sample, this clonotype was seen a few times. V and J are TRBV7-9 and TRBJ1-6; D is possibly TRBD1 (6 bases). This CDR3 is 14 amino acids long. Germline loops: CDR1 SEHNR, CDR2 FQNEAQ (reference sequence). Trimming took 3 bases from V and 9 from J, leaving 12 bases between them. The CDR3 region is CASSFGQFGSPLHF. CDR3 bases: TGTGCCAGCAGCTTTGGACAGTTTGGTTCACCCCTCCACTTT.

The chain is built from TRBV7-8 and TRBJ1-1, with TRBD1 as a possible D gene (5 bases). Germline assignment: CDR1 SGHVS and CDR2 FQNEAQ. The ends were cut back, 6 bases at V and 0 bases at J, with 8 bases in the middle. This CDR3 is built from 13 residues. The CDR3 here is CASSFRVNTEAFF. As DNA, the CDR3 is TGTGCCAGCAGTTTCAGGGTGAACACTGAAGCTTTCTTT.

The chain recombines TRBV7-9 with TRBJ1-6, with a weak D call TRBD1 (5 bases). In germline, CDR1 is SEHNR, CDR2 FQNEAQ (reference sequence). V was pared by 5 bases and J by 5 bases, with 13 bases between. The CDR3 covers 15 residues. The CDR3 nucleotides read TGTGCCAGCAGCCAAGGGACGGGAGATAATTCACCCCTCCACTTT. Residues: CASSQGTGDNSPLHF.

The rearrangement links TRBV1 to TRBJ2-2; the listed D gene, TRBD1, was not tested against the DNA. TRBV1 is described as a pseudogene. The CDR3 totals 13 residues. The chain's CDR3 is CTDAGHPLGELFF. CDR3 sequence (DNA): TGCACCGATGCAGGGCACCCCCTGGGGGAGCTGTTTTTT.

In this sample, this clonotype turned up once. This chain joins TRBV20-1 and TRBJ2-4; a weak D match, TRBD1 (5 bases). CDR3 size: 14 residues. V dropped 3 bases and J dropped 5 bases, with 14 bases sitting between them. Per germline, CDR1 DFQATT and CDR2 SNEGSKA (reference sequence). Written as DNA, the CDR3 is TGCAGTGCTAGCCCCGCAGGGTCCCAAAACATTCAGTACTTC. This sequence encodes CSASPAGSQNIQYF.

This clonotype was seen more than once but under ten times. This chain joins TRBV5-4 and TRBJ2-3; D is possibly TRBD1 (7 bases). The length of the CDR3 is 14 residues. The germline V and J ends were trimmed by 7 bases and 4 bases, with 16 bases remaining between them. CDR1 is SGHNT and CDR2 is YYREEE in the germline V gene (reference sequence). CDR3 amino acids: CASAGGLGADTQYF. The CDR3 DNA is TGTGCCAGCGCAGGGGGGTTAGGGGCAGATACGCAGTATTTT.

J is TRBJ2-1 and V is TRBV20-1, with a possible D match to TRBD2 (6 bases). The CDR3 consists of 12 residues. Germline loops: CDR1 DFQATT, CDR2 SNEGSKA (reference sequence). The germline V and J ends were trimmed by 6 bases and 8 bases, with 14 bases remaining between them. The CDR3 sequence: CSARSGTYEQFF. CDR3 DNA: TGCAGTGCAAGATCCGGGACTTATGAGCAGTTCTTC.

This clonotype came up a few times. The chain recombines TRBV19 with TRBJ2-7; no clear D. From germline, CDR1 is LNHDA and CDR2 SQIVND (reference sequence). V was pared by 1 base and J by 3 bases, with 7 bases between. The CDR3 has 13 amino acids. The CDR3 protein is CASSIGWSYEQYF. CDR3 nucleotide sequence: TGTGCCAGTAGTATAGGTTGGAGCTACGAGCAGTACTTC.

This clonotype was seen more than once but under ten times. The V call is TRBV5-4, the J call TRBJ1-1; D perhaps matches TRBD1 (5 bases). The germline V and J ends were trimmed by 3 bases and 1 base, with 10 bases remaining between them. The CDR3 spans 14 residues. In germline, CDR1 is SGHNT, CDR2 YYREEE (reference sequence). The CDR3 nucleotides are TGTGCCAGCAGCTCCCTAGGGGCGAACACTGAAGCTTTCTTT. Its translation: CASSSLGANTEAFF.